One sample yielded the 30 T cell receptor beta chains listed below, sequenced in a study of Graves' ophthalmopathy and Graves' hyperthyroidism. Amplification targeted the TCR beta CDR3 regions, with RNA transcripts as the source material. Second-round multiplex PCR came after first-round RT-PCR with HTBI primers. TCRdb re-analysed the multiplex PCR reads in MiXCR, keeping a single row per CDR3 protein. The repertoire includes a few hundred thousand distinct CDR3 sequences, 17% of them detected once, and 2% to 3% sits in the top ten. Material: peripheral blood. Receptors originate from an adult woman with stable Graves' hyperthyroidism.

CDR3 bases: TGTGCCAGCAGCCTCACAGTTAGCGGGAAGGAGAACGAGCAGTACTTC. Protein: CASSLTVSGKENEQYF. J is TRBJ2-7 and V is TRBV3-1; 8 bases fit TRBD2. Germline V CDR1 and CDR2: LGHDT, YNNKEL (reference sequence). The junction had 13 bases not matched to a gene; V was cut back by 4 bases and J by 5 bases. The length of the CDR3 is 16 residues.

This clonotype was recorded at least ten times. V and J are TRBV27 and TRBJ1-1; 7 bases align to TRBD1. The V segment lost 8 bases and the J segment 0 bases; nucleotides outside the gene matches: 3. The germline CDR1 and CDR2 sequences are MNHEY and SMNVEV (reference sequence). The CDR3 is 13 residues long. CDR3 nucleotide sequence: TGTGCCAGCCGACAGGGTATGAACACTGAAGCTTTCTTT. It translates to CASRQGMNTEAFF.

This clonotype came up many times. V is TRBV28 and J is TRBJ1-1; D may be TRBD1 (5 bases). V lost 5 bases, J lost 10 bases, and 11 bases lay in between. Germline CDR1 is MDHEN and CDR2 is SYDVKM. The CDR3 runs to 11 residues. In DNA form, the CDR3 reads TGTGCCAGCAGTCCCCAAGACAGAGCTTTCTTT. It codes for CASSPQDRAFF.

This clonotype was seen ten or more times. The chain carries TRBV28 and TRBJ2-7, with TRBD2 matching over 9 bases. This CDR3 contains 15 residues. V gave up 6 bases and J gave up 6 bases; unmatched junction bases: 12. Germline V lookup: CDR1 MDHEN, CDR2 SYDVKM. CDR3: CASRTFSGSTLEQYF. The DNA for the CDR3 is TGTGCCAGCAGGACATTTAGCGGGAGTACTCTCGAGCAGTACTTC.

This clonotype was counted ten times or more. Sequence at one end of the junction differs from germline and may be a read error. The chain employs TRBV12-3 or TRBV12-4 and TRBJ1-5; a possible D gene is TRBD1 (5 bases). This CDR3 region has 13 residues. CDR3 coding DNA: TGTGTCAGCAGTAGGGACGGCCGTCAGCCCCAGCATTTT. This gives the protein CVSSRDGRQPQHF.

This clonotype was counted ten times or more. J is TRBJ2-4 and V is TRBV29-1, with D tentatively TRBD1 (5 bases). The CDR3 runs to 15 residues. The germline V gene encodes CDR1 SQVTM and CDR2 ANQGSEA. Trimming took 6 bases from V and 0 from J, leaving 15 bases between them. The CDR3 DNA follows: TGCAGCGTGCGGCTAGGGGCGGTAGCCAAAAACATTCAGTACTTC. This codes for CSVRLGAVAKNIQYF.

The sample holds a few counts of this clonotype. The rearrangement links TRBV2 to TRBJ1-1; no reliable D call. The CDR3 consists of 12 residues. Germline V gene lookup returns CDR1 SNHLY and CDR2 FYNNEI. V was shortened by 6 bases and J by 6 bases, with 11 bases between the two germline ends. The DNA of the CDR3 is TGTGCCAGCAGGTTTCTGGCTCCTGAAGCTTTCTTT. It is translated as CASRFLAPEAFF.

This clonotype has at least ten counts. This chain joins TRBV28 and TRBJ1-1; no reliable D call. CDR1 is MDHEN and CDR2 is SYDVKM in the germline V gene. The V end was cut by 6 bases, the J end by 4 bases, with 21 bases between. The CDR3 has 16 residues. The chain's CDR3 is CASRPDRIWMGTEAFF. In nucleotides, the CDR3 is TGTGCCAGCAGACCCGACCGAATATGGATGGGCACTGAAGCTTTCTTT.

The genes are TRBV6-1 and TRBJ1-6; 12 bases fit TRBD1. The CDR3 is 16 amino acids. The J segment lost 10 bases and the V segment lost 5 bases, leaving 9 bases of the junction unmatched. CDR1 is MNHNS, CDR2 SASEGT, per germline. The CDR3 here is CASSPGTGGARSPLHF. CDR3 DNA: TGTGCCAGCAGTCCCGGGACAGGGGGCGCGAGGTCACCCCTCCACTTT.

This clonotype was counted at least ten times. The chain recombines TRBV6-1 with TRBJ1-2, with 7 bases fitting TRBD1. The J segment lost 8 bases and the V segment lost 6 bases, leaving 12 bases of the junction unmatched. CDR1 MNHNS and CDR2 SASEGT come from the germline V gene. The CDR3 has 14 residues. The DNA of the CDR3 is TGTGCCAGCAGAACAGGGGTCTCCCCAAACGGCTACACCTTC. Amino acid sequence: CASRTGVSPNGYTF.

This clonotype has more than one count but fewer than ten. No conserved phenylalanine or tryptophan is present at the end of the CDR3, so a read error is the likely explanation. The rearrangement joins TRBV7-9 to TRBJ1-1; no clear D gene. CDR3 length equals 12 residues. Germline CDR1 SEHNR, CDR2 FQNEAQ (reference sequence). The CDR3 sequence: CASSLWNTEAFY. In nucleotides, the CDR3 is TGTGCCAGTAGCTTATGGAACACTGAAGCTTTCTAT.

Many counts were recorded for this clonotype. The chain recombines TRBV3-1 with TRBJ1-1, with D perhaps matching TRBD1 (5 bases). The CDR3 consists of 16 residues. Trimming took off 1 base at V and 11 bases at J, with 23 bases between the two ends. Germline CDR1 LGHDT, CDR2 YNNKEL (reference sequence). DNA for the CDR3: TGTGCCAGCAGCCAAGCACGGAGGGGCTTTGGACATGTGGCTTTCTTT. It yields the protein CASSQARRGFGHVAFF.

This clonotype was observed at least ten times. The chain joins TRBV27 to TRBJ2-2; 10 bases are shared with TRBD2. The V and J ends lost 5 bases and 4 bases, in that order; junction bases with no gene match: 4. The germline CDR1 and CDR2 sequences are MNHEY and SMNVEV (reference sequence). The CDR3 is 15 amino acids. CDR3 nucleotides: TGTGCCAGCAGTCCGGGGACTAGCGCCACCGGGGAGCTGTTTTTT. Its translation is CASSPGTSATGELFF.

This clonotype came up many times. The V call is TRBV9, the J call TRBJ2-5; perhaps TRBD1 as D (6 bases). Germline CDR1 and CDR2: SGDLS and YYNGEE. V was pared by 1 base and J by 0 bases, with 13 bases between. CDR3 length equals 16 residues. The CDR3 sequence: CASSVRAGQYQETQYF. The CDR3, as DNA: TGTGCCAGCAGCGTACGGGCAGGACAGTACCAAGAGACCCAGTACTTC.

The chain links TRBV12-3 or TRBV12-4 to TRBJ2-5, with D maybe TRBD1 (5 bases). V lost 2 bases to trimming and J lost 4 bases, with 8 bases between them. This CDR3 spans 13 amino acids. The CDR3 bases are TGTGCCAGCAGTTTAACAGGACCAGAGACCCAGTACTTC. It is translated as CASSLTGPETQYF.

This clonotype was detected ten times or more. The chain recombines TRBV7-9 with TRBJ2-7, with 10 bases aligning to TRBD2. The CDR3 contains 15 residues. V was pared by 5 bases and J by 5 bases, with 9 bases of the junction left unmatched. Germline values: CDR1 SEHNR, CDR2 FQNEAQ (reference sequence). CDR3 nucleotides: TGTGCCAGCAGCACCCCCCTAGCGGGAGCTGACGAGCAGTACTTC. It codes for CASSTPLAGADEQYF.

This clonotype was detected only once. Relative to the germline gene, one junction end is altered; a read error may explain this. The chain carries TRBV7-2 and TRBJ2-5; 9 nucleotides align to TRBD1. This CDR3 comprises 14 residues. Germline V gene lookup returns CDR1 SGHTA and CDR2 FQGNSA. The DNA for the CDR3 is TGTGCCAGCAGCCCAGACAGGGGGAGAGAGGCCCAGTACTTC. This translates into CASSPDRGREAQYF.

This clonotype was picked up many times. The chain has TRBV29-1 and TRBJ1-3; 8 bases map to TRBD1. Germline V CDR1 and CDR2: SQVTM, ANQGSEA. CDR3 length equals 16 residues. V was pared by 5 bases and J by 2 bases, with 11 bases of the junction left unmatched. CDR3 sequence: CSVLRTDREPGNTIYF. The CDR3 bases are TGCAGCGTTTTACGGACGGACAGGGAACCTGGAAACACCATATATTTT.

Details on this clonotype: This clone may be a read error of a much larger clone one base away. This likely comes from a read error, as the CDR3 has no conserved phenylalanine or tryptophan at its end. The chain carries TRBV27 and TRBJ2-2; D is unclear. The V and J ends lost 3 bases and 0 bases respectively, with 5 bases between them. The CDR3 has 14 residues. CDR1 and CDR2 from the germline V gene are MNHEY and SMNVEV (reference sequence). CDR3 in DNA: TGTGCCAGCAGTTTGTCTACGAACACCGGGGAGCTGTTTGTT. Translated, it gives CASSLSTNTGELFV.

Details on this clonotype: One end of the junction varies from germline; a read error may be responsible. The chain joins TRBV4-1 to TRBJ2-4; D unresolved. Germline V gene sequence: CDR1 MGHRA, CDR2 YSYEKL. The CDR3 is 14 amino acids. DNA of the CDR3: TGCGCCAGCAGCCAAGCAAATCGGCCATACATTAAGTACTTC. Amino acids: CASSQANRPYIKYF.

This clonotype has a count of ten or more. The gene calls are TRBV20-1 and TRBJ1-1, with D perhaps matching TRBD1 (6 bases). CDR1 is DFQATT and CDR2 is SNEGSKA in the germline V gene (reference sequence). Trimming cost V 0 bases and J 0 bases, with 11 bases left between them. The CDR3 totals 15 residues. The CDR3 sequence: CSARDRTAMNTEAFF. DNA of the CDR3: TGCAGTGCTAGAGATCGGACAGCCATGAACACTGAAGCTTTCTTT.

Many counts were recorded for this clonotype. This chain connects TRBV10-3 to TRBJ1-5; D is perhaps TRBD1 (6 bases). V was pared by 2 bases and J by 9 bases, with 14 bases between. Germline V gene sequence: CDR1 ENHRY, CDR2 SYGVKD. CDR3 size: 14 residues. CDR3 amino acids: CAISETGQKTPQHF. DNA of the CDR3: TGTGCCATCAGTGAGACAGGGCAGAAGACGCCCCAGCATTTT.

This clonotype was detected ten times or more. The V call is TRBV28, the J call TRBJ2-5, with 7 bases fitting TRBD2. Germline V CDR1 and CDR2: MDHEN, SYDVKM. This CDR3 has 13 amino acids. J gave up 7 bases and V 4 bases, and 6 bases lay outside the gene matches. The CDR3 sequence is CASSSTSLGTQYF. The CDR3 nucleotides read TGTGCCAGCAGTTCGACTAGCTTGGGGACCCAGTACTTC.

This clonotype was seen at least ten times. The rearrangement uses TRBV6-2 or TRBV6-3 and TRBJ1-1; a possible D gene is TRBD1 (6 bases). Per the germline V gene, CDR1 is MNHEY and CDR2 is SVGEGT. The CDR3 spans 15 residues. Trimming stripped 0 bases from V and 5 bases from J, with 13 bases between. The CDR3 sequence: CASSYSGAGWTEAFF. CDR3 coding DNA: TGTGCCAGCAGTTACTCGGGGGCAGGTTGGACTGAAGCTTTCTTT.

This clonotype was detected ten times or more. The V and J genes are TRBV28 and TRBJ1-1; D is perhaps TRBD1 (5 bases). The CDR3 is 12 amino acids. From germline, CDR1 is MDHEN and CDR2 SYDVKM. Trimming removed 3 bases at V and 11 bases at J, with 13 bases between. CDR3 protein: CASSFEAGTAFF. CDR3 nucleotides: TGTGCCAGCAGTTTCGAGGCAGGGACGGCTTTCTTT.

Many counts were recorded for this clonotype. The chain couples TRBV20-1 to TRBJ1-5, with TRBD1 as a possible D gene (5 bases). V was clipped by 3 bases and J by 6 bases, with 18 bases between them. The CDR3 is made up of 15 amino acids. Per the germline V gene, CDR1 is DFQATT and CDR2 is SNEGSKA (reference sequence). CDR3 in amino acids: CSASSRVGALQPQHF. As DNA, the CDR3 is TGCAGTGCTAGTAGTAGGGTAGGGGCGCTTCAGCCCCAGCATTTT.

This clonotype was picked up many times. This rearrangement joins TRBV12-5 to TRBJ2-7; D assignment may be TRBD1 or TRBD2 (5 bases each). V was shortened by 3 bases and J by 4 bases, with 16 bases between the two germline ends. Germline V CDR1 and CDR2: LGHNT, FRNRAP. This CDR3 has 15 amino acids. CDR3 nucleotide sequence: TGTGCTAGTGGTTTCCTCGGGACGGGAACTTACGAGCAGTACTTC. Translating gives CASGFLGTGTYEQYF.

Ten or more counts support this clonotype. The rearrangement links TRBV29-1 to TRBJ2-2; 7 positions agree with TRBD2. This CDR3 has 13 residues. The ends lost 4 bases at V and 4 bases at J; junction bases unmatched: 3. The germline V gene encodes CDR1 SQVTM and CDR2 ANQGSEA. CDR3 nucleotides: TGCAGCGTTGGCGGGAGCACCACCGGGGAGCTGTTTTTT. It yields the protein CSVGGSTTGELFF.

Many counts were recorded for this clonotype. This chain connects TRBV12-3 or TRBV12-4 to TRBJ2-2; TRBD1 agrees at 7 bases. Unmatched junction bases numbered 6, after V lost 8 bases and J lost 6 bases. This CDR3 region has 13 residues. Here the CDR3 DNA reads TGTGCCAGCGGACAGGCGCGTCCCGGGGAGCTGTTTTTT. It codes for CASGQARPGELFF.

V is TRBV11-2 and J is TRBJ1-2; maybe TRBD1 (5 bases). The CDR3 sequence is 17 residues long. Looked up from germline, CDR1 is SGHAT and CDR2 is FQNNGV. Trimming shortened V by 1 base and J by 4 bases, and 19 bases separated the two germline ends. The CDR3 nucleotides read TGTGCCAGCAGCTTAGGTAACCAAGAGGGGTATGGCTATGGCTACACCTTC. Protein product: CASSLGNQEGYGYGYTF.